The rows below give T cell receptor beta chains drawn from one sample of a study of blood T cell repertoires in COVID-19. Only in-frame clones appear in the TCRdb table, and some are missing; sequencing was by immunoSEQ multiplex PCR. The table includes about 230,000 clones, around nine tenths detected once. The material sequenced was PBMCs or T cells enriched from blood (not recorded which). The receptors derive from a woman aged 30 to 39 who had been exposed to COVID-19. Both conserved end residues are part of each CDR3. Not every row has a clone size; where given, it reads once, few, many or a size class.

v_gene	j_gene	abundance	CDR3aa
TRBV5-4	TRBJ2-7	few	CASSLEYDGREYF
TRBV7-2	TRBJ2-7	NA	CASSLAASTYEQYF
TRBV28	TRBJ2-7	NA	CASSVLSGAFYEQYF
TRBV27	TRBJ1-6	NA	CASSWTPDSPLHF
TRBV6-2/TRBV6-3	TRBJ1-5	NA	CASSEHRGTGNNQPQHF
TRBV5-1	TRBJ2-3	NA	CASSSSGVDTQYF
TRBV24-1	TRBJ1-1	once	CATSDYEAGTEAFF
TRBV7-9	TRBJ2-7	NA	CASSLAAGANSYEQYF
TRBV30	TRBJ2-4	once	CAWSVPGAGYIQYF
TRBV4-1	TRBJ2-1	NA	CASRGGRAVEQFF
TRBV12-5	TRBJ1-1	NA	CASVKDGANTEAFF
TRBV19	TRBJ1-1	NA	CASSTSVAMNTEAFF
TRBV19	TRBJ2-7	NA	CASSIKGSGPLEQYF
TRBV4-2	TRBJ1-2	NA	CASSQGGQVLGYTF
TRBV7-6	TRBJ1-1	NA	CASSLDTGFNTEAFF
TRBV30	TRBJ1-1	NA	CAWSVQQNTEAFF
TRBV27	TRBJ2-2	NA	CASTRRLAQGTGELFF
TRBV6-5	TRBJ2-7	once	CASSGTSGRLGEQYF
TRBV18	TRBJ2-1	NA	CASSPPASGLSYNEQFF
TRBV5-6	TRBJ2-3	NA	CASSLTGQTDTQYF
TRBV2	TRBJ2-2	NA	CASSKRSGELFF
TRBV9	TRBJ2-1	NA	CASSVEGGYYNEQFF
TRBV5-5	TRBJ1-6	NA	CASSLVVGQGANSPLHF
TRBV5-8	TRBJ1-1	NA	CASSLEVGGEGTEAFF
TRBV7-6	TRBJ1-1	NA	CASSLGTGTGDEAFF
TRBV27	TRBJ1-1	NA	CASSLASRGYTEAFF
TRBV11-2	TRBJ1-1	NA	CASSFRGGTEAFF
TRBV6-5	TRBJ1-4	NA	CASSSTGTLSNEKLFF
TRBV6-5	TRBJ2-2	NA	CASKRELAGELFF
TRBV10-1	TRBJ1-1	once	CASSPRRETNTEAFF
TRBV24-1	TRBJ2-5	many	CATSTGGTETQYF
TRBV11-2	TRBJ2-5	NA	CASSLVVGTGPQTQYF